The entry below gives a single T cell receptor beta chain sequence along with its context. The record originates from a study of cytomegalovirus exposure and HLA in healthy donors. V dropped 3 bases and J dropped 5; count of bases not matched to a gene: 5. The CDR3 is 14 residues long. The germline V gene has CDR1 GTSNPN and CDR2 SVGIG (reference sequence). PCR was performed using 60 Vbeta and 13 Jbeta primers. The protocol was immunoSEQ multiplex PCR, while the TCRdb copy is restricted to in-frame clones and leaves out a portion. The repertoire holds some 180,000 clones, with roughly three quarters as singletons.

The sequence derives from a male donor in good health and CMV-seronegative. The rearrangement links TRBV30 to TRBJ2-1; the match to TRBD2 covers 9 bases. Sequences were obtained from PBMCs. The CDR3 spells CAWRAGGPNNEQFF. CDR3 coding DNA: TGTGCCTGGAGAGCGGGGGGCCCTAACAATGAGCAGTTCTTC.